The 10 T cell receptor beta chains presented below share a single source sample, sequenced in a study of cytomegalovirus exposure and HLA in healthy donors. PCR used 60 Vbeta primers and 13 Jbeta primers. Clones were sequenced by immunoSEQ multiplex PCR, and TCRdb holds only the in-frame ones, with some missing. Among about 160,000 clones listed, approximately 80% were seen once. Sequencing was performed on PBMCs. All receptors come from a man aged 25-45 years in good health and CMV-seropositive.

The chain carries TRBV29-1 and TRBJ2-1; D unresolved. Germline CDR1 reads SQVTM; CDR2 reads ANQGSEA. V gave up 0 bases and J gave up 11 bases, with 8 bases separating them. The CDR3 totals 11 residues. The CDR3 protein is CSVEDLGQQFF. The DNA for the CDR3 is TGCAGCGTTGAAGATCTTGGGCAGCAGTTCTTC.

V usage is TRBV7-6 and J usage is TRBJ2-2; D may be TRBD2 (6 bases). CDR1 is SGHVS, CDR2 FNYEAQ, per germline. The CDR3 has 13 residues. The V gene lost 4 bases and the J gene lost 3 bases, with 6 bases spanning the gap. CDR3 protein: CASSWGDTGELFF. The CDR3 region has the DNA TGTGCCAGCAGCTGGGGGGACACCGGGGAGCTGTTTTTT.

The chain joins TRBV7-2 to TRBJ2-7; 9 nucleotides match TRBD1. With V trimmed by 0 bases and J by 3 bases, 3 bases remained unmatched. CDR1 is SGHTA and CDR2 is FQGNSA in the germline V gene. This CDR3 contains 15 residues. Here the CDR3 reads CASSLAGTGYYEQYF. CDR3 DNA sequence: TGTGCCAGCAGCTTAGCAGGGACAGGGTACTACGAGCAGTACTTC.

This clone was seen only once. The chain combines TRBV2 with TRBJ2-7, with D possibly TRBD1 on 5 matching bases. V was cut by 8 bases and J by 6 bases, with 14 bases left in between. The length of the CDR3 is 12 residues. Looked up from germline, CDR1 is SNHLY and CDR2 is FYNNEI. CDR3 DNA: TGTGCCAGCTCGGTGGAAGGGGCCGAGCAGTACTTC. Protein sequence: CASSVEGAEQYF.

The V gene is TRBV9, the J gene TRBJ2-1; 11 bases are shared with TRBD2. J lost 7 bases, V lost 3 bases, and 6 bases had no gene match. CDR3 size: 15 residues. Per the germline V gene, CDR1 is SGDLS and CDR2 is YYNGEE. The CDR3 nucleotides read TGTGCCAGCAGCGCCTATAGCGGGGGGGAAAATGAGCAGTTCTTC. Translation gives CASSAYSGGENEQFF.

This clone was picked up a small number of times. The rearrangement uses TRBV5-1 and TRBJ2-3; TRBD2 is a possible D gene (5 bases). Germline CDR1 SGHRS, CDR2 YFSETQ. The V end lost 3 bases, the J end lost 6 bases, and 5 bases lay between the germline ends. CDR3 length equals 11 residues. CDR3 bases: TGCGCCAGCAGCTGGGAGGATACGCAGTATTTT. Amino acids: CASSWEDTQYF.

The CDR3 loop reads CASDPGGSGGASTDTQYF. The DNA of the CDR3 is TGTGCCAGCGACCCGGGAGGCAGCGGGGGTGCTAGCACAGATACGCAGTATTTT. The chain uses TRBV18 and TRBJ2-3; TRBD2 aligns across 8 bases. After removal of 8 bases from V and 0 bases from J, the junction contained 16 bases not matched to a gene. CDR1 KGHSH and CDR2 LQKENI come from the germline V gene. CDR3 size: 18 residues.

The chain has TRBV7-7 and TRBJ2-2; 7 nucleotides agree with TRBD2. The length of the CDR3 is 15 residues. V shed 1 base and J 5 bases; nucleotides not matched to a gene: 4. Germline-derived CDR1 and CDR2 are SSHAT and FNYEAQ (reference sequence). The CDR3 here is CASSLGREGTGELFF. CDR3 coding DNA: TGTGCCAGCAGCTTAGGCAGGGAGGGGACCGGGGAGCTGTTTTTT.

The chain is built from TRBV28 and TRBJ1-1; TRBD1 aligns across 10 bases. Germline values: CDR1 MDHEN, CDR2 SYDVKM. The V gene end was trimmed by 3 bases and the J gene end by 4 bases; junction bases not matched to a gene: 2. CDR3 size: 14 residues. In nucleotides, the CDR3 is TGTGCCAGCAGTTTGGGACAGGGGACCACTGAAGCTTTCTTT. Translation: CASSLGQGTTEAFF.

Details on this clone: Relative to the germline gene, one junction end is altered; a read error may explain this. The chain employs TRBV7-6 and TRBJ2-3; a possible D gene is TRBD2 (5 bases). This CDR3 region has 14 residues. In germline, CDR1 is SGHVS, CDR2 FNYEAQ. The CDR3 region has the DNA TGTGCCAGCAGCTTAGGGGCTAGCACACATACGCAGTATTTT. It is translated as CASSLGASTHTQYF.